The T cell receptor (beta chain) described here comes from a study of T cell responses to AZD1222 COVID-19 vaccine. Sequencing used immunoSEQ multiplex PCR; TCRdb keeps in-frame clones, though not all of them. Of 150,000 to 160,000 clones listed, 87% are singletons. This CDR3 region has 13 residues. Trimming took off 9 bases at V and 0 bases at J, with 10 bases between the two ends. Per germline, CDR1 MNHNY and CDR2 SVGAGI (reference sequence). This clone was picked up a small number of times. The chain combines TRBV6-6 with TRBJ2-3, with D perhaps being TRBD1 or TRBD2 (5 bases each). The sequenced sample was peripheral blood, obtained 28 days after the second AZD1222 dose. The clonotype originates from an adult who received the AZD1222 COVID-19 vaccine. The CDR3 bases are TGTGCCAGTGGGGACGGGAGCACAGATACGCAGTATTTT. It codes for CASGDGSTDTQYF.